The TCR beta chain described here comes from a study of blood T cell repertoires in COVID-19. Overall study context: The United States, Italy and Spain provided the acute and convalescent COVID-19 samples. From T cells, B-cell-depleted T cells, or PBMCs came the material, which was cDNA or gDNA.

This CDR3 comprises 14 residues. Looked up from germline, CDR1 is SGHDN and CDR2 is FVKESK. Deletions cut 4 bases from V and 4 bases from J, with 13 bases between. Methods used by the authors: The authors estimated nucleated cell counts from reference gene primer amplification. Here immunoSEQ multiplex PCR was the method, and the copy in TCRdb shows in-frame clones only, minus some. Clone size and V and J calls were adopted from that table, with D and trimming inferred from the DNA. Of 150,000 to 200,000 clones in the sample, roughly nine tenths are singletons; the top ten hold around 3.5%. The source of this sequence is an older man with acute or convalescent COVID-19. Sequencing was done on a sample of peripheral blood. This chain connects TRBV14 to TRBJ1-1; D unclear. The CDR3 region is CASSLFGVGTEAFF. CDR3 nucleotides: TGTGCCAGCAGCCTTTTTGGAGTGGGCACTGAAGCTTTCTTT. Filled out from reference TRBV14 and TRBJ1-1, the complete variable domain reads EAGVTQFPSHSVIEKGQTVTLRCDPISGHDNLYWYRRVMGKEIKFLLHFVKESKQDESGMPNNRFLAERTGGTYSTLKVQPAELEDSGVYFCASSLFGVGTEAFFGQGTRLTVV.